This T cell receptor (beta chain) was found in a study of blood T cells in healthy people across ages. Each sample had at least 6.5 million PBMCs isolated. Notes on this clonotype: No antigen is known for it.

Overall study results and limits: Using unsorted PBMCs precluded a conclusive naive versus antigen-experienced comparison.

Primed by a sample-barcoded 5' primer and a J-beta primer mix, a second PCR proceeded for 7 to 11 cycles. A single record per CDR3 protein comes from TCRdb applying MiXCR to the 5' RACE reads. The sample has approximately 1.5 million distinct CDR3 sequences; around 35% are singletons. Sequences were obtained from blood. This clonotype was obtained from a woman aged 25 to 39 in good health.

The CDR3 is CASMSFEFMNTEAFF. CDR3 nucleotide sequence: TGTGCCAGCATGAGTTTCGAGTTCATGAACACTGAAGCTTTCTTT. The chain has TRBV6-1 and TRBJ1-1; D is ambiguous. Germline V gives CDR1 MNHNS, CDR2 SASEGT. The V gene lost 7 bases and the J gene lost 0 bases, with 15 bases spanning the gap. The CDR3 has 15 residues.